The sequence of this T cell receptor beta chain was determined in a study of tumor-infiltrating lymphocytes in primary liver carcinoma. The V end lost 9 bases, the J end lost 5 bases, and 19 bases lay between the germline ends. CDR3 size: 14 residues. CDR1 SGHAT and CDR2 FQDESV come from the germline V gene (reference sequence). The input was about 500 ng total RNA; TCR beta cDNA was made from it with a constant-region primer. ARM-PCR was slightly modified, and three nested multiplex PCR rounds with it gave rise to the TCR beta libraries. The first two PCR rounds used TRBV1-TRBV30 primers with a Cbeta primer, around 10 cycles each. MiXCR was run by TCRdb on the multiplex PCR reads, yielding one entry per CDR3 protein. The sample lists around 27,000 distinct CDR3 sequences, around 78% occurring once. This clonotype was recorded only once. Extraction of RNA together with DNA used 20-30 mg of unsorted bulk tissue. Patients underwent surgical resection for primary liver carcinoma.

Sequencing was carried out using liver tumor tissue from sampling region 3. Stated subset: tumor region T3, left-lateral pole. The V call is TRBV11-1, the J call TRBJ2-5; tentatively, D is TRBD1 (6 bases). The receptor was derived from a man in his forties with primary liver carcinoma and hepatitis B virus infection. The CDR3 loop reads CASSRQVGVETQYF. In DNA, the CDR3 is TGTGCCAGTAGTCGACAGGTGGGGGTGGAGACCCAGTACTTC.